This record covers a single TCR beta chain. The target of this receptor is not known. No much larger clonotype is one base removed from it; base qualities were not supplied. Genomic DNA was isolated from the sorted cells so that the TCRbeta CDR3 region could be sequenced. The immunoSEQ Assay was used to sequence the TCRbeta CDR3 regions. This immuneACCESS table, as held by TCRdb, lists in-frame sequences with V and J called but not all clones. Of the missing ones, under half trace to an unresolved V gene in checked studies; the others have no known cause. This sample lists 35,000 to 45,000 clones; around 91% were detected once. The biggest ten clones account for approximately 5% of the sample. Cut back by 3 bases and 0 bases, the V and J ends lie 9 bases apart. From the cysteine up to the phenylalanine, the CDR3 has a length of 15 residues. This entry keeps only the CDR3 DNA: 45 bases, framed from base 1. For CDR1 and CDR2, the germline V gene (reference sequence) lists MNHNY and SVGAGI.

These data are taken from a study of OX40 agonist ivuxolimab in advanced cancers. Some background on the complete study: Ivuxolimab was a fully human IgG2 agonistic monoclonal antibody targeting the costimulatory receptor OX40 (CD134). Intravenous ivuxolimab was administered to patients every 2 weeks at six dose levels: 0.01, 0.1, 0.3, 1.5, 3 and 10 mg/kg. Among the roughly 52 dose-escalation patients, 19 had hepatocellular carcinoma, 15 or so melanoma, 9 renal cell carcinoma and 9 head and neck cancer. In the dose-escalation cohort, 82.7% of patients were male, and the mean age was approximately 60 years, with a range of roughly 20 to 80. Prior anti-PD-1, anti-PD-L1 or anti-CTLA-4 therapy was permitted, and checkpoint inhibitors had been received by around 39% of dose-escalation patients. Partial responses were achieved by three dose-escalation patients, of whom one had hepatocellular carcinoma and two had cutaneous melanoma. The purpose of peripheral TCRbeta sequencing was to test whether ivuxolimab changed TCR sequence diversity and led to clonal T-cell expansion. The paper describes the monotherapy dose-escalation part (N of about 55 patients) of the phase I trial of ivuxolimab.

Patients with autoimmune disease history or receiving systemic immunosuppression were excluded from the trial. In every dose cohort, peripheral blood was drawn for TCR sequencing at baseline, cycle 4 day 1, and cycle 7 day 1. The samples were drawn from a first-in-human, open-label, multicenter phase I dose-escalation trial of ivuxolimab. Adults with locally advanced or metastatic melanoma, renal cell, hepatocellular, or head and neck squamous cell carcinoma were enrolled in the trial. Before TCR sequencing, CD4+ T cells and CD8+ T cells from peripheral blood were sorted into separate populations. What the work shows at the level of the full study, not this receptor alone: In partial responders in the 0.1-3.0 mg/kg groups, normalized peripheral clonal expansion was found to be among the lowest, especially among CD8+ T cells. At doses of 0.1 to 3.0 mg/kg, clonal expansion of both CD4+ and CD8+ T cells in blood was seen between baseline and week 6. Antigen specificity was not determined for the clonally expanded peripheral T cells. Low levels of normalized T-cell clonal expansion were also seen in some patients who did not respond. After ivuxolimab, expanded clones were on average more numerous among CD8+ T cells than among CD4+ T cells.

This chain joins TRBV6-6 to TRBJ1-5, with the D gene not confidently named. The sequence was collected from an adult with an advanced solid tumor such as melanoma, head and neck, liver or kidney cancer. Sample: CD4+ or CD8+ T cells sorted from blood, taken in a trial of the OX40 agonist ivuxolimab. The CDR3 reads CASSYSPDSNQPQHF. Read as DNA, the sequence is TGTGCCAGCAGTTATTCGCCAGATAGCAATCAGCCCCAGCATTTT.